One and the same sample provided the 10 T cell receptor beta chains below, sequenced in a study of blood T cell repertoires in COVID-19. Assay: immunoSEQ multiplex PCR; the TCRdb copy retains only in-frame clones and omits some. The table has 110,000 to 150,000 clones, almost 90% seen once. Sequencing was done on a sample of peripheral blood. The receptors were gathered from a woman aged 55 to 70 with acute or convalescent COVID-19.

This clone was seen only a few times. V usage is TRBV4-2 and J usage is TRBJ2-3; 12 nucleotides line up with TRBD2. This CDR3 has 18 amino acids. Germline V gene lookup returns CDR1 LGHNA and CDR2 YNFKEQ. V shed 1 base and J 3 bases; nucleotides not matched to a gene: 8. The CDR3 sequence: CASSQVTSGGPETDTQYF. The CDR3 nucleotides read TGTGCCAGCAGCCAAGTTACTAGCGGGGGGCCGGAGACAGATACGCAGTATTTT.

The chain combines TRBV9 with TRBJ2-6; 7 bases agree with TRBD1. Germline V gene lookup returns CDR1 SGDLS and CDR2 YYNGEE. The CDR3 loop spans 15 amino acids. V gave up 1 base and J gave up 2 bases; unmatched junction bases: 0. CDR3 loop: CASSVQGAGANVLTF. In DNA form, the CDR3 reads TGTGCCAGCAGCGTACAGGGGGCTGGGGCCAACGTCCTGACTTTC.

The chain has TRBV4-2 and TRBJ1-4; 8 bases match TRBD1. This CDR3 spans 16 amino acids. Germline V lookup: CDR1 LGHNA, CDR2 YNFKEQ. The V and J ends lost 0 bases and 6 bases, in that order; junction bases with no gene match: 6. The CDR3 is CASSQDVQGAYEKLFF. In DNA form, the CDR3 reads TGTGCCAGCAGCCAAGACGTGCAGGGGGCTTATGAAAAACTGTTTTTT.

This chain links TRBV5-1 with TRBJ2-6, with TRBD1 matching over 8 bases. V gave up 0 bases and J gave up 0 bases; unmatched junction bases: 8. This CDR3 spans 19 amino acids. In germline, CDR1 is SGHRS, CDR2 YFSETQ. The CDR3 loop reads CASSLAPGTGNSGANVLTF. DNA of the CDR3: TGCGCCAGCAGCTTGGCACCGGGGACAGGAAACTCTGGGGCCAACGTCCTGACTTTC. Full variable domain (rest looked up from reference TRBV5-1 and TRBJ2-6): KAGVTQTPRYLIKTRGQQVTLSCSPISGHRSVSWYQQTPGQGLQFLFEYFSETQRNKGNFPGRFSGRQFSNSRSEMNVSTLELGDSALYLCASSLAPGTGNSGANVLTFGAGSRLTVL.

CDR3 sequence (DNA): TGTGCCAGCAGCTTGCGCGGGGGGGTAATGAATGAGCAGTTCTTC. This encodes CASSLRGGVMNEQFF. This rearrangement joins TRBV7-2 to TRBJ2-1; the match to TRBD2 covers 9 bases. CDR1 is SGHTA and CDR2 is FQGNSA in the germline V gene. This CDR3 contains 15 residues. Germline trimming cut 3 bases from V and 7 bases from J; bases unmatched to any gene: 7.

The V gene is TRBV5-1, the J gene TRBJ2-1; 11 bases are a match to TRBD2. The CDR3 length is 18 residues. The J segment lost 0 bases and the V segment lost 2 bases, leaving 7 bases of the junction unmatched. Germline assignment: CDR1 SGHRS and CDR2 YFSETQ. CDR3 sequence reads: CASSLGTSGDYSYNEQFF. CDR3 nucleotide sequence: TGCGCCAGCAGCTTAGGGACTAGCGGCGACTACTCCTACAATGAGCAGTTCTTC.

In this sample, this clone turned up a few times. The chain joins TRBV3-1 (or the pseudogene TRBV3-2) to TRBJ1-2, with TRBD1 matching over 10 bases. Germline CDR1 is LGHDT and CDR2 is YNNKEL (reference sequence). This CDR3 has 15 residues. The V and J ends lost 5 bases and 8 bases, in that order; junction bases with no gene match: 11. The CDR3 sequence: CASSDRQGAIEGYTF. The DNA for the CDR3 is TGTGCCAGCAGCGACCGACAGGGGGCTATTGAAGGCTACACCTTC.

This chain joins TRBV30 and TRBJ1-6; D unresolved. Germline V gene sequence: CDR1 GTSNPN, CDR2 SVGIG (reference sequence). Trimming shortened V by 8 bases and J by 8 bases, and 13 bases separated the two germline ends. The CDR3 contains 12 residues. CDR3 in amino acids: CALGRRDSPLHF. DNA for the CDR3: TGTGCCCTAGGACGGAGGGATTCACCCCTCCACTTT.

CDR3 bases: TGTGCCAGCAGCGGACTATCCCCGGGGCCGACGACGGAGAATTCACCCCTCCACTTT. Translation: CASSGLSPGPTTENSPLHF. This chain connects TRBV13 to TRBJ1-6, with TRBD1 as a possible D gene (5 bases). Trimming stripped 5 bases from V and 7 bases from J, with 27 bases between. This CDR3 spans 19 amino acids. CDR1 and CDR2 from the germline V gene are PRHDT and FYEKMQ (reference sequence).

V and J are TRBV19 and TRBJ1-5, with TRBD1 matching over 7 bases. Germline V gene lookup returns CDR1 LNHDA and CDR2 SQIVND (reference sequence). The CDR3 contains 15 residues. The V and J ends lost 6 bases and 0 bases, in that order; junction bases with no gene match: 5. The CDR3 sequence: CASRGQTLSNQPQHF. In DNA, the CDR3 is TGTGCCAGTAGGGGACAGACCCTTAGCAATCAGCCCCAGCATTTT.